This T cell receptor beta chain was profiled in a study of shared clonotypes between healthy human individuals. Study-level information: Sampling drew on donors who were a couple of women and a few men aged 18 to 49.

Deep was the level at which the assay was run. Sequencing was performed with immunoSEQ multiplex PCR; in TCRdb, only in-frame clones are kept and a portion is missing. This table has about 770,000 clones, roughly 72% appearing once. A split of CD4+ cells into CD45RA+ naive and CD45RA-negative memory subsets was performed. This clone was detected a few times. The CDR3 is made up of 15 amino acids. The germline V gene has CDR1 SGHRS and CDR2 YFSETQ. J was trimmed by 6 bases and V by 4 bases; bases with no gene match: 11. Sequencing input: memory CD4+ T cells sorted from blood. Described subset: CD45RA-negative fraction. The receptor comes from a woman aged 30 to 39 in good health. This rearrangement joins TRBV5-1 to TRBJ2-7; TRBD1 aligns across 9 bases. The CDR3 nucleotides read TGCGCCAGCAGCGGACAGGGGACAGGGTCAAGCGAGCAGTACTTC. Its translation: CASSGQGTGSSEQYF. The full variable domain, in which reference TRBV5-1 and TRBJ2-7 provide the parts outside the CDR3, is KAGVTQTPRYLIKTRGQQVTLSCSPISGHRSVSWYQQTPGQGLQFLFEYFSETQRNKGNFPGRFSGRQFSNSRSEMNVSTLELGDSALYLCASSGQGTGSSEQYFGPGTRLTVT.